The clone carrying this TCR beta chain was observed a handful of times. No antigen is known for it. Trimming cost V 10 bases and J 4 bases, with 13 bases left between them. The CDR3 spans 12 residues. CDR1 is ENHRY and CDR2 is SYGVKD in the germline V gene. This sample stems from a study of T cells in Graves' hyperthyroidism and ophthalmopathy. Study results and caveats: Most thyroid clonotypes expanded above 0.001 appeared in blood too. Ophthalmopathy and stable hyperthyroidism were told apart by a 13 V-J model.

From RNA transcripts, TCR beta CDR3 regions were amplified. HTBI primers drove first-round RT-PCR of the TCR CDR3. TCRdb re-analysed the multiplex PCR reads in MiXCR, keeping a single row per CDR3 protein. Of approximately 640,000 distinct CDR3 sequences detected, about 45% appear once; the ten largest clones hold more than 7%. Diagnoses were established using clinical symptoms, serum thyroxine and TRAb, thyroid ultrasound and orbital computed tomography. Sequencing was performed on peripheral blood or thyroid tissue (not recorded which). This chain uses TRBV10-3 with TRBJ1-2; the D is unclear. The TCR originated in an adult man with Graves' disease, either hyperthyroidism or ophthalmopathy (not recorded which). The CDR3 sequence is CASSPMGYGYTF. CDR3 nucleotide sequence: TGTGCCAGCAGCCCCATGGGCTATGGCTACACCTTC.